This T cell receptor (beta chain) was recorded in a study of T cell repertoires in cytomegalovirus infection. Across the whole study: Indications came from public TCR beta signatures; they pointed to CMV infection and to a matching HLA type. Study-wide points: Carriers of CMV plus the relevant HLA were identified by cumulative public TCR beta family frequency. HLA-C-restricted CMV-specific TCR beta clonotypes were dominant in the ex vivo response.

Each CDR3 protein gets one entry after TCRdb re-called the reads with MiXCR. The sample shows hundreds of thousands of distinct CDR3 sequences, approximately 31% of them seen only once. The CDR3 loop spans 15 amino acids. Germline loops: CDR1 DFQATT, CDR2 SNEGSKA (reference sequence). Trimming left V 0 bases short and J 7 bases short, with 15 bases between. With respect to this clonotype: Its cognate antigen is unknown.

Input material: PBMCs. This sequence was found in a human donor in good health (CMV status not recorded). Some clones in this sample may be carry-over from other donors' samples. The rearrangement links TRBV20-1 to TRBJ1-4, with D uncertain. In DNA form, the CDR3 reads TGCAGTGCTAGAGATTCCCGGGAGTTGCGTGAAAAACTGTTTTTT. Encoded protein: CSARDSRELREKLFF.